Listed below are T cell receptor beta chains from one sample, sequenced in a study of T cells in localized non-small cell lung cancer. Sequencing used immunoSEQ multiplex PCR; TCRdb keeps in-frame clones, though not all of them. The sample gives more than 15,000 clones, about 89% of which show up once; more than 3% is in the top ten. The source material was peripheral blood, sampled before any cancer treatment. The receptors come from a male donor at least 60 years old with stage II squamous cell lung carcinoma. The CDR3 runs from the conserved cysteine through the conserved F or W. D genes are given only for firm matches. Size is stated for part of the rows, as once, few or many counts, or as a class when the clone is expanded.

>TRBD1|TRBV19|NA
CASSEGGQLNTEAFF
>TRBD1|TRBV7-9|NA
CASSLGQGNGELFF
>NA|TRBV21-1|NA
CASRQGKGYGYTF
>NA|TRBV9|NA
CASSQGGGTEAFF
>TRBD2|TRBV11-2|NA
CASQTSGMVDTQYF
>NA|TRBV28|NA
CASGAETQYF
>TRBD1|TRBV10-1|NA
CASSGSGGTEAFF
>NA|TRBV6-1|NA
CASSKKGVNQPQHF
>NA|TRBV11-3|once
CASSRSSSNQPQHF
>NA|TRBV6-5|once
CASSYSRLAYEQYF
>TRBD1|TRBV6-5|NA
CASRQGRRPLHF
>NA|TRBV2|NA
CASSVAVFSGTEAFF
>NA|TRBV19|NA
CASIRQGSAGELFF
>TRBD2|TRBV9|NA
CASSVGAGVYNEQFF
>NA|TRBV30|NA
CAWSVLGEQFF
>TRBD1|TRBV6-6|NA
CASRPTGGAGGDEQYF
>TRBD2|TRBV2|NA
CAGSSGSPYEQYF
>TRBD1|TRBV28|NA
CASSLRTGGKAYGYTF
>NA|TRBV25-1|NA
CASSEWGLDTQYF
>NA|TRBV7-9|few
CASSLEREQYF
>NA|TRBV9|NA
CASSVFNGGDLDNEQFF
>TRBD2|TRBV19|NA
CALPPGGTGELFF
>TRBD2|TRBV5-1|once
CASRQTSGSSYEQYF
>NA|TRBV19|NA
CASSIDLWRGRAGELFF
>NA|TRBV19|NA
CASSSRVGEQFF
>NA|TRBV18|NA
CASSRRETQYF
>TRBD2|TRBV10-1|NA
CASSGLAGVSIYEQFF
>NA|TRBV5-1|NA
CASSSEGSSYNEQFF
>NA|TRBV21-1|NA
CASSKLWGQSSYNEQFF
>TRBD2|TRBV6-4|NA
CASSEGREGDEQFF
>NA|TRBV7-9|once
CASSLGVGGYGYTF
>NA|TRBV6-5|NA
CASSYPQGQGRVGYTF
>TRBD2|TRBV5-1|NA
CASRLRLASGEGYYEQYF
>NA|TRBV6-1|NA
CASSSDRLGHQPQHF
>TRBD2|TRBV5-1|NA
CASSPRLAGGNTGELFF
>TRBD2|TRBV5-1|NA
CASSLAGGRNEQFF
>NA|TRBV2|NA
CASSEVGDGIDESNQPQHF
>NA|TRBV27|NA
CASSLDRHSDTQYF
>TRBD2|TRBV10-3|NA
CAISPQTSPNGELFF
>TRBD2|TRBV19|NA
CASSLRTSGRGTGELFF
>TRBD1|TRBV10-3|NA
CAISADRGYEQYF
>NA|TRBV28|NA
CASSFQAPMNTEAFF
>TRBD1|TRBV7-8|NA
CASSLRDRGSYSNQPQHF
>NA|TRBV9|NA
CASSVREYPYEQYF
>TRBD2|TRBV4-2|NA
CASSPLASGGYNEQFF
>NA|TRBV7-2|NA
CASSPPSSGAGELFF
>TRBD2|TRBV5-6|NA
CASSLVASGRSDTQYF
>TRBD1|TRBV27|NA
CASSPTGKNEKLFF